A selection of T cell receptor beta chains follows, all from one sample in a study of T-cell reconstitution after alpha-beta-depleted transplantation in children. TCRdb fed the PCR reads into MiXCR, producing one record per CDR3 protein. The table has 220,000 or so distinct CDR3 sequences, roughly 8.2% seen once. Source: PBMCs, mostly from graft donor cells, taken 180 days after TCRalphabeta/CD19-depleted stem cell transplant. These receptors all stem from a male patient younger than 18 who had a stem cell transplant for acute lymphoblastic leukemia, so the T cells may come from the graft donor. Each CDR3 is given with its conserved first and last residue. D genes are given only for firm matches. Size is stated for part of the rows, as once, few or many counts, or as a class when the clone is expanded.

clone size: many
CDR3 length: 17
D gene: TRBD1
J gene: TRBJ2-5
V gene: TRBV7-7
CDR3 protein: CASSPQWDSGPQETQYF
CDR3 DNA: TGTGCTAGCAGCCCCCAATGGGACAGTGGGCCCCAAGAGACCCAGTACTTC

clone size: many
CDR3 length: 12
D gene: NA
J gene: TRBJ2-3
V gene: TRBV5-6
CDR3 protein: CASKGGTDTQYF
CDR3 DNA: TGTGCCAGCAAAGGGGGCACAGATACGCAGTATTTT

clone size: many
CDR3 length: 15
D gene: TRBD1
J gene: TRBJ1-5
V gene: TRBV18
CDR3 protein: CASSGGRQGSQPQHF
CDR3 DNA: TGTGCCAGCTCAGGGGGGAGACAGGGCTCTCAGCCCCAGCATTTT

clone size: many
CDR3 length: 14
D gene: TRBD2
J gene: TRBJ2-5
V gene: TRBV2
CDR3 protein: CASRAGTSRETQYF
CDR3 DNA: TGTGCCAGCAGAGCTGGGACTAGCCGAGAGACCCAGTACTTC

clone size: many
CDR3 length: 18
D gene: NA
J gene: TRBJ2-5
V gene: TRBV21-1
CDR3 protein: CASSKLNLDREEAETQYF
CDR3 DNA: TGTGCCAGCAGCAAGCTAAATCTCGACAGGGAAGAGGCGGAGACCCAGTACTTC

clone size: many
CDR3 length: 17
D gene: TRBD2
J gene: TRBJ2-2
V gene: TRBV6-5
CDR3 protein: CATSGTSGGVNTGELFF
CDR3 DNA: TGTGCCACCTCCGGGACTAGCGGGGGGGTCAACACCGGGGAGCTGTTTTTT

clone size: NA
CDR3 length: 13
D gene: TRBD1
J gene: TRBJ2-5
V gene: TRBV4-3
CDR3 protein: CASSQGRGETQYF
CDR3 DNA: TGCGCCAGCAGCCAAGGCAGGGGGGAGACCCAGTACTTC

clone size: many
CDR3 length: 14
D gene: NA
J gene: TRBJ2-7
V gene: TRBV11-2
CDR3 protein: CASSSPSGGDEQYF
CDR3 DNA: TGTGCCAGCAGCTCTCCTTCTGGGGGTGACGAGCAGTACTTC

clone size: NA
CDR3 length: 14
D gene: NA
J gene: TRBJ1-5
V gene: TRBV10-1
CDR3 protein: CASLGGRENQPQHF
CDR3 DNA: TGCGCCAGCCTGGGGGGACGGGAGAATCAGCCCCAGCATTTT

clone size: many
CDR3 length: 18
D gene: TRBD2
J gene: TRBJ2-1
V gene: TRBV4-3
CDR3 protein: CASSQEGLAGGSYNEQFF
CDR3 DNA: TGCGCCAGCAGCCAAGAGGGACTAGCGGGGGGTTCCTACAATGAGCAGTTCTTC

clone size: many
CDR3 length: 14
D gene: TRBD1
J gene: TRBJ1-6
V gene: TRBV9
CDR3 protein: CASSQTGGGSPLHF
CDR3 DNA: TGTGCCAGCAGCCAGACAGGGGGCGGTTCACCCCTCCACTTT

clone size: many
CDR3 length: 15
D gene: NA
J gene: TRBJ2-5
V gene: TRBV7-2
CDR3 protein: CASSPGSLGKETQYF
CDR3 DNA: TGTGCCAGCAGCCCCGGGTCCCTCGGGAAAGAGACCCAGTACTTC

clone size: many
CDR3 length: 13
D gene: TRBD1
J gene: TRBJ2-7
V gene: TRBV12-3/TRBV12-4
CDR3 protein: CASSPGQGAEQYF
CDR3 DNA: TGTGCCAGCTCGCCGGGACAGGGAGCCGAGCAGTACTTC

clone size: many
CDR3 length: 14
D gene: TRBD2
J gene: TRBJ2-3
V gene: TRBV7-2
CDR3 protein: CASSPGLDTDTQYF
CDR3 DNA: TGTGCCAGCAGTCCTGGACTAGACACAGATACGCAGTATTTT

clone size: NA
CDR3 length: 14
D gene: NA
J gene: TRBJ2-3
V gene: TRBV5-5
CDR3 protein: CASSPGTLTDTQYF
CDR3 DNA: TGTGCCAGCAGCCCCGGGACCCTCACAGATACGCAGTATTTT

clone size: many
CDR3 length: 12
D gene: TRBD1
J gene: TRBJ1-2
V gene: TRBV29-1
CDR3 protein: CSVPQGGYGYTF
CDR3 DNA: TGCAGCGTTCCACAGGGGGGCTATGGCTACACCTTC

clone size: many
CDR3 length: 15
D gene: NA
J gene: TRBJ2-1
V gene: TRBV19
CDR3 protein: CASSTGGPGGNEQFF
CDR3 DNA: TGTGCCAGTAGTACAGGGGGACCGGGAGGCAATGAGCAGTTCTTC

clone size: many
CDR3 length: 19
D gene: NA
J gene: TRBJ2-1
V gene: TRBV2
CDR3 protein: CASSEDASGPHFSYNEQFF
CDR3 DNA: TGTGCCAGCAGTGAAGACGCCAGCGGCCCCCATTTCTCCTACAATGAGCAGTTCTTC

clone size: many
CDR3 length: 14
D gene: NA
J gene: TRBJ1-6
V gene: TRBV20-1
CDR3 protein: CSARVSVMDSPLHF
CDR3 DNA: TGCAGTGCTAGAGTATCGGTGATGGATTCACCCCTCCACTTT

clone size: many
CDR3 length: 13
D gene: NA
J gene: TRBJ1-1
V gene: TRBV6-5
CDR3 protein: CASSNKWLREAFF
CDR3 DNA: TGTGCCAGCAGCAACAAGTGGTTACGAGAAGCTTTCTTT